This is a list of T cell receptor beta chains from one sample in a study of Graves' ophthalmopathy and Graves' hyperthyroidism. TCRdb itself ran the multiplex PCR reads through MiXCR, one entry per CDR3 protein. The sample lists hundreds of thousands of distinct CDR3 sequences; roughly 40% were seen once. The sequencing sample was made of peripheral blood. The receptors come from an adult man with Graves' ophthalmopathy. The CDR3 runs from the conserved cysteine through the conserved F or W. Each record gives: J gene, clone size, V gene, D gene, CDR3 DNA, CDR3 protein. D genes are given only for firm matches. Size is omitted from some rows. Given values are once, few, many or a class for expanded clones.

TRBJ2-7	NA	TRBV7-9	NA	TGTGCCAGCAGCCCCTCCGGGACACAAGTCTACGAGCAGTACTTC	CASSPSGTQVYEQYF
TRBJ2-7	NA	TRBV7-2	NA	TGTGCCAGCAGCCCGGAGGCATACAGTTACGAGCAGTACTTC	CASSPEAYSYEQYF
TRBJ1-5	once	TRBV12-3/TRBV12-4	NA	TGTGCCAGCAGTTTACAGGGTTGGAATCAGCCCCAGCATTTT	CASSLQGWNQPQHF
TRBJ1-1	many	TRBV24-1	TRBD1	TGTGCCACCAAAGGACAGGGAGACACTGAAGCTTTCTTT	CATKGQGDTEAFF
TRBJ2-7	once	TRBV7-2	TRBD2	TGCGCCAGCAGCTCCCCGGGACTAGCTCGCGAGCAGTACTTC	CASSSPGLAREQYF
TRBJ1-1	NA	TRBV25-1	NA	TGTGCCAGCAGGAGAACCACTGAAGCTTTCTTT	CASRRTTEAFF
TRBJ2-7	NA	TRBV29-1	NA	TGCAGCGTTGATGAGCAGGGCTCCTACGGGCAGTACTTC	CSVDEQGSYGQYF
TRBJ2-7	many	TRBV14	NA	TGTGCCAGCAGCCAAGATTGGGGCGAGCAGTACTTC	CASSQDWGEQYF
TRBJ2-5	few	TRBV5-4	NA	TGTGCCAGCAGCTTAGGAAACAGGGCAGGGCAAGAGACCCAGTACTTC	CASSLGNRAGQETQYF
TRBJ1-3	NA	TRBV20-1	TRBD1	TGCAGTGCTGCCGACAGGGGGCTAGGAAACACCATATATTTT	CSAADRGLGNTIYF
TRBJ2-7	few	TRBV7-9	NA	TGTGCCAGCAGCTTATCCGCAGCGGTTTCATACGAGCAGTACTTC	CASSLSAAVSYEQYF
TRBJ2-2	NA	TRBV25-1	NA	TGTGCCAGCAGCCCCCACGACAGTCTTCTTTTGAACACCGGGGAGCTGTTTTTT	CASSPHDSLLLNTGELFF
TRBJ1-4	many	TRBV9	NA	TGTGCCAGCAGCGCAGACCTTGGAAATGAAAAACTGTTTTTT	CASSADLGNEKLFF
TRBJ1-5	many	TRBV7-9	TRBD1	TGTGCCAGCAGCCAATTTACAGGGGGCCAGGATCAGCCCCAGCATTTT	CASSQFTGGQDQPQHF
TRBJ1-2	few	TRBV7-2	NA	TGTGCCAGCAGCTCTGACGGGGAAAACTATGGCTACACCTTC	CASSSDGENYGYTF
TRBJ1-6	few	TRBV7-3	TRBD1	TGTGCCAGCAGCTGGGGACAGCCAAATTCACCCCTCCACTTT	CASSWGQPNSPLHF